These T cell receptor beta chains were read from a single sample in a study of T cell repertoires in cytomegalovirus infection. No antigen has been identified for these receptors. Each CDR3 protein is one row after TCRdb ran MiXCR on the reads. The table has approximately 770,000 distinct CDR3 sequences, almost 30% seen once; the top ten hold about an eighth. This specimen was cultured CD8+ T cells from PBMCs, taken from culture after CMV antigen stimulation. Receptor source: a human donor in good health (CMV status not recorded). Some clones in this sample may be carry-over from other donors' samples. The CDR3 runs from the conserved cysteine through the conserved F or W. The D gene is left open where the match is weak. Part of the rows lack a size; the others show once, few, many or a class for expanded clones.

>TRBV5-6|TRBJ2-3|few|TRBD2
TGTGCCAGCAGCTTTGTTAGCGGGGAATCAGATACGCAGTATTTT
CASSFVSGESDTQYF
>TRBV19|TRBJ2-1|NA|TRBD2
TGTGCCAGTAGTATAGTAAAGTGGAAGAGACTAGCGGACTACAATGAGCAGTTCTTC
CASSIVKWKRLADYNEQFF
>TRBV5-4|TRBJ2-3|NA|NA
TGTGCCAGCAGCGGGCTCCTCACAGGAGATACGCAGTATTTT
CASSGLLTGDTQYF
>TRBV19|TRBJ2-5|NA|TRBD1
TGTGCCAGTAGTCTCGGGACAGGGTCGTACCAAGAGACCCAGTACTTC
CASSLGTGSYQETQYF
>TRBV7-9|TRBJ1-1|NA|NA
TGTGCCAGCAGCTCCCGGGTTATGAACACTGAAGCTTTCTTT
CASSSRVMNTEAFF
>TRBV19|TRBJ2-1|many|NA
TGTGCCAGTAGTATAGGATCGCACAGGAGCTCCTACAATGAGCAGTTCTTC
CASSIGSHRSSYNEQFF
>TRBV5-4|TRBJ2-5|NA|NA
TGTGCCAGCAGCTCCGCCAGGGAGACCCAGTACTTC
CASSSARETQYF
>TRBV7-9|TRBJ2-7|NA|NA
TGTGCCAGCAGCGCAGACGGCCTCGGGCAGTACTTC
CASSADGLGQYF
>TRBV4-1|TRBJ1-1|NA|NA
TGCGCCAGCAGCCAAGGAAAACAGGTGATGCAAGCTTTCTTT
CASSQGKQVMQAFF
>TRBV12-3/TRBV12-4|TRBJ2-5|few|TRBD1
TGTGCCAGCAGCGCCCCGGGACAGGGGAACCAAGAGACCCAGTACTTC
CASSAPGQGNQETQYF
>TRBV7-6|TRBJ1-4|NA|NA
TGTGCCAGCAGCTTGGAAGGGCGGATTAATGAAAAACTGTTTTTT
CASSLEGRINEKLFF
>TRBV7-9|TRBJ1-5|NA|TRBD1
TGTGCCAGCAGCTTAGTGTTAGGGGACAGATATAGCAATCAGCCCCAGCATTTT
CASSLVLGDRYSNQPQHF
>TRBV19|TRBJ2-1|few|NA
TGTGCCAGTAGTATAGTGGGCAGCTACAATGAGCAGTTCTTC
CASSIVGSYNEQFF
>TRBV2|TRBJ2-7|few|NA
TGTGCCAGCAGTGAGCCCAGAACGACAGGCGGATACTACGAGCAGTACTTC
CASSEPRTTGGYYEQYF
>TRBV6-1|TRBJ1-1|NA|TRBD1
TGTGCCAGCAGTGATTCGGACAGGGTATGGTACACTGAAGCTTTCTTT
CASSDSDRVWYTEAFF
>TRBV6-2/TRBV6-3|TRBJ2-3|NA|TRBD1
TGTGCCAGCAGTAGACAGGGGACCACAGATACGCAGTATTTT
CASSRQGTTDTQYF
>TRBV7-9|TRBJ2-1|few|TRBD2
TGTGCCAGCAGCTCTAGCGGGGGGGTTACCTACAATGAGCAGTTCTTC
CASSSSGGVTYNEQFF
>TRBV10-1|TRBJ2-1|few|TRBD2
TGCGCCAGCAGTGAGTCCCCCGGGGGGGAGCAGTTCTTC
CASSESPGGEQFF
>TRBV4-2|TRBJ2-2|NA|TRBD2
TGTGCCAGCAGCCAAGAAACTACTCTAGCGGGGGGGCCCGACGACGGGGAGCTGTTTTTT
CASSQETTLAGGPDDGELFF
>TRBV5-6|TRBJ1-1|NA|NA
TGTGCCAGCAGCTTCAACAGGCCTCCCCCTAAGATGAACACTGAAGCTTTCTTT
CASSFNRPPPKMNTEAFF
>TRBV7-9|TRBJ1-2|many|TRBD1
TGTGCCAGCAGGTCAGGGGGCTCCCCCTATGGCTACACCTTC
CASRSGGSPYGYTF
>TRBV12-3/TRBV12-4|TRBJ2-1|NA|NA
TGTGCCAGTCGGGCTGAGGAGGGGGCTGCCAATGAGCAGTTCTTC
CASRAEEGAANEQFF
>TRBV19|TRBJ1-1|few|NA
TGTGCCAGTAGTATAGTCATCGGTCAGATGAACACTGAAGCTTTCTTT
CASSIVIGQMNTEAFF
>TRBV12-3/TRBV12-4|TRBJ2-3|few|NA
TGTGCCAGCAGTTTTAATAGCCACCCCACAGATACGCAGTATTTT
CASSFNSHPTDTQYF
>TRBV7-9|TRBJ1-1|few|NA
TGTTTGCACGACAGGTTGAACACTGAAGCTTTCTTT
CLHDRLNTEAFF
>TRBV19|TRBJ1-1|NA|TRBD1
TGTGCCAGTAGTATGGTCGGACAGGGGGCTCTTGGGACTGAAGCTTTCTTT
CASSMVGQGALGTEAFF
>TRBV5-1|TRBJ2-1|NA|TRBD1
TGCGCCAGCAGCTGGGGGTCCCAGGGGGCCTCCTACAATGAGCAGTTCTTC
CASSWGSQGASYNEQFF
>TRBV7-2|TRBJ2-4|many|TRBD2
TGTGCCAGCAGCTTACCGCCACTACTAGCGTCCAAAAACATTCAGTACTTC
CASSLPPLLASKNIQYF
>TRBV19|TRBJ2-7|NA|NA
TGTGCCAGTAGTGCGAATAACGAGCAGTACTTC
CASSANNEQYF
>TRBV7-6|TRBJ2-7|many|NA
TGTGCCAGCAGCTTAACTGGGGAAGACCCAAACGACGAGCAGTACTTC
CASSLTGEDPNDEQYF